Presented here are 14 T cell receptor beta chains from one specimen sequenced in a study of cytomegalovirus exposure and HLA in healthy donors. The method was immunoSEQ multiplex PCR; TCRdb's version includes in-frame clones alone and lacks a portion of them. The sample records around 130,000 clones, nearly 90% being singletons. Material for sequencing was PBMCs. These receptor sequences come from a man between 25 and 39 years old in good health and CMV-seronegative.

The chain links TRBV27 to TRBJ2-1, with TRBD2 matching over 9 bases. The germline CDR1 and CDR2 sequences are MNHEY and SMNVEV (reference sequence). J gave up 10 bases and V 6 bases, and 1 base lay outside the gene matches. The CDR3 totals 11 residues. CDR3 sequence: CASRRGGEQFF. The CDR3 DNA reads as TGTGCCAGCAGGCGGGGGGGCGAGCAGTTCTTC.

This chain links TRBV5-6 with TRBJ2-2; 8 bases fit TRBD2. Per germline, CDR1 SGHDT and CDR2 YYEEEE. This CDR3 has 17 residues. J lost 6 bases, V lost 1 base, and 11 bases had no gene match. The CDR3 sequence: CASSLSSTSVMSGELFF. The CDR3 DNA follows: TGTGCCAGCAGCTTGTCCTCGACTAGCGTAATGTCCGGGGAGCTGTTTTTT.

The V call is TRBV10-2, the J call TRBJ2-7; 13 bases are shared with TRBD2. CDR3 length equals 17 residues. Germline CDR1 and CDR2: WSHSY and SAAADI. V was pared by 4 bases and J by 3 bases, with 9 bases of the junction left unmatched. In nucleotides, the CDR3 is TGCGCCAGCAGTGGCCCGGGACTAGCGGGGATCGGCTACGAGCAGTACTTC. This encodes CASSGPGLAGIGYEQYF.

The V and J genes are TRBV5-6 and TRBJ2-4; TRBD1 matches 8 bases. Per germline, CDR1 SGHDT and CDR2 YYEEEE. J gave up 0 bases and V 5 bases, and 7 bases lay outside the gene matches. This CDR3 is 16 amino acids long. CDR3 sequence (DNA): TGTGCCAGCAGGGGCAGGGGGCCTATAGCCAAAAACATTCAGTACTTC. Its translation is CASRGRGPIAKNIQYF.

The chain recombines TRBV5-1 with TRBJ1-2; 9 nucleotides match TRBD1. The germline V gene encodes CDR1 SGHRS and CDR2 YFSETQ. The CDR3 spans 14 residues. The V and J ends lost 4 bases and 7 bases, in that order; junction bases with no gene match: 8. The CDR3 sequence is CASSAGQGEGGYTF. CDR3 DNA sequence: TGCGCCAGCAGCGCGGGACAGGGAGAGGGTGGCTACACCTTC.

The chain couples TRBV7-5 to TRBJ2-7; the table names TRBD1, a call not compared with the DNA. TRBV7-5 is deemed a pseudogene. The CDR3 consists of 17 residues. The CDR3 protein is CVRSFKTGVGLRHEQYF. CDR3 nucleotides: TGTGTCAGAAGCTTTAAAACAGGGGTTGGGCTCCGCCACGAGCAGTACTTC.

The chain combines TRBV4-2 with TRBJ2-3; unclear D gene. Trimming shortened V by 1 base and J by 1 base, and 12 bases separated the two germline ends. Germline values: CDR1 LGHNA, CDR2 YNFKEQ. The CDR3 extends over 16 amino acids. The CDR3 bases are TGTGCCAGCAGCCAAGCGCCGGCGGCAGGCACAGATACGCAGTATTTT. The encoded protein is CASSQAPAAGTDTQYF.

This chain links TRBV28 with TRBJ2-7; D may be TRBD1 (6 bases). CDR3 size: 15 residues. The germline V gene encodes CDR1 MDHEN and CDR2 SYDVKM. V was cut by 4 bases and J by 4 bases, with 17 bases left in between. CDR3 nucleotides: TGTGCCAGCAGTTCCTGGCAGGGGCGCAGTTACGAGCAGTACTTC. Protein product: CASSSWQGRSYEQYF.

J is TRBJ1-2 and V is TRBV5-1; 7 bases are a match to TRBD1. The CDR3 sequence is 15 residues long. Germline assignment: CDR1 SGHRS and CDR2 YFSETQ. V was clipped by 0 bases and J by 6 bases; unmatched bases: 8. Here the CDR3 DNA reads TGCGCCAGCAGCTTGGCCCCGACAGGGAGAGATGGCTACACCTTC. It encodes CASSLAPTGRDGYTF.

Details on this clone: This same CDR3 is encoded by further DNA sequences in the sample. This chain joins TRBV18 and TRBJ2-5, with TRBD2 identical over 9 bases. This CDR3 has 13 amino acids. V dropped 3 bases and J dropped 4; count of bases not matched to a gene: 0. CDR1 and CDR2 (germline): KGHSH, LQKENI. CDR3 loop: CASSPGLAETQYF. The CDR3 bases are TGTGCCAGCTCACCGGGACTAGCAGAGACCCAGTACTTC.

This clone appeared a few times. The gene calls are TRBV6-5 and TRBJ1-5, with D perhaps matching TRBD1 (5 bases). The CDR3 is 14 amino acids. Trimming took 4 bases from V and 3 from J, leaving 10 bases between them. Germline-derived CDR1 and CDR2 are MNHEY and SVGAGI. The CDR3 region has the DNA TGTGCCAGCAGTTCCCAGGGCTTCAATCAGCCCCAGCATTTT. Translation gives CASSSQGFNQPQHF.

This clone was seen a few times. V gene TRBV19 combines with J gene TRBJ1-5; 9 positions match TRBD1. CDR3 length equals 16 residues. The V and J ends lost 7 bases and 3 bases, in that order; junction bases with no gene match: 10. In germline, CDR1 is LNHDA, CDR2 SQIVND (reference sequence). The CDR3 protein is CASNQPGQGYNQPQHF. The CDR3 nucleotides read TGTGCCAGTAATCAACCGGGACAGGGATACAATCAGCCCCAGCATTTT.

V and J are TRBV21-1 and TRBJ1-2; the table's D call TRBD1 went unverified against the DNA. TRBV21-1 is a listed pseudogene. The CDR3 length is 17 residues. The CDR3 DNA is TGTGCCAGCAGCAAAGATAAACGGGACAGGGTAGTTAATGGCTACACCTTC. Amino acids: CASSKDKRDRVVNGYTF.

The chain couples TRBV7-2 to TRBJ2-4; TRBD1 aligns across 8 bases. J was trimmed by 5 bases and V by 3 bases; bases with no gene match: 6. This CDR3 contains 15 residues. The germline V gene has CDR1 SGHTA and CDR2 FQGNSA. DNA for the CDR3: TGTGCCAGCAGCTTCATCAGGGGGCGCGAAAACATTCAGTACTTC. Residues: CASSFIRGRENIQYF.